What follows are 14 T cell receptor beta chains derived from one specimen sequenced in a study of beta chain features in type 1 diabetes. Study-level findings and limits: The study found moderately but significantly shorter TCRB CDR3s in all four CD4+ subsets of Type 1 diabetes patients.

The whole isolated RNA underwent reverse transcription, so sequencing captured expressed TCRB transcripts. Generated by immunoSEQ multiplex PCR, the TCRdb table keeps only in-frame clones and is missing some. The sample lists under 350,000 clones; approximately 15% were seen once. Their target antigens are unknown. Sequenced input: naive CD4+ T cells from blood. The receptors originated from a young man with type 1 diabetes.

In its sample, this clone was seen a few times. V usage is TRBV7-6 and J usage is TRBJ2-3; 8 bases agree with TRBD2. After removal of 7 bases from V and 0 bases from J, the junction contained 3 bases not matched to a gene. This CDR3 has 14 amino acids. Per the germline V gene, CDR1 is SGHVS and CDR2 is FNYEAQ. The CDR3 DNA sequence: TGTGCCAGCAACCCTAGCGGGAGCACAGATACGCAGTATTTT. Residues: CASNPSGSTDTQYF.

The J gene is TRBJ2-7, the V gene TRBV30; D might be TRBD1 (6 bases). The V end was cut by 0 bases, the J end by 2 bases, with 11 bases between. This CDR3 is built from 14 residues. Germline-derived CDR1 and CDR2 are GTSNPN and SVGIG (reference sequence). As DNA, the CDR3 is TGTGCCTGGAGTGTGACAGGAGGCCCCTACGAGCAGTACTTC. Amino acids: CAWSVTGGPYEQYF.

The V and J genes are TRBV5-4 and TRBJ2-4, with D perhaps matching TRBD1 (6 bases). The CDR3 consists of 16 residues. Germline V lookup: CDR1 SGHNT, CDR2 YYREEE (reference sequence). V lost 4 bases and J 1 base, leaving 15 bases between the germline ends. The chain's CDR3 is CASSQQGSWAKNIQYF. The CDR3 nucleotides are TGTGCCAGCAGCCAACAGGGTTCGTGGGCCAAAAACATTCAGTACTTC.

This clone was detected a few times. This rearrangement joins TRBV2 to TRBJ1-2, with a weak D call TRBD1 (6 bases). V lost 3 bases, J lost 4 bases, and 15 bases lay in between. Germline loops: CDR1 SNHLY, CDR2 FYNNEI. The CDR3 is made up of 15 amino acids. The CDR3 coding sequence is TGTGCCAGCAGTGAGGTTTCCAGGGGAAGCTATGGCTACACCTTC. It is translated as CASSEVSRGSYGYTF.

This clone has more than one count but fewer than ten. The gene calls are TRBV11-2 and TRBJ2-2; tentative D call: TRBD2 (6 bases). This CDR3 is 16 amino acids long. V lost 5 bases and J 0 bases, leaving 13 bases between the germline ends. Looked up from germline, CDR1 is SGHAT and CDR2 is FQNNGV. CDR3 DNA sequence: TGTGCCAGCAGCAAAGCGCCGGGGGCGAACACCGGGGAGCTGTTTTTT. This translates into CASSKAPGANTGELFF.

V gene TRBV19 combines with J gene TRBJ2-5; TRBD2 aligns across 11 bases. The CDR3 has 14 residues. V lost 10 bases, J lost 9 bases, and 13 bases stayed unmatched. Germline lookup yields CDR1 LNHDA and CDR2 SQIVND (reference sequence). CDR3 sequence reads: CATTSGTPAMAQYF. CDR3 nucleotide sequence: TGTGCCACGACTAGCGGGACCCCCGCAATGGCCCAGTACTTC.

The rearrangement joins TRBV28 to TRBJ2-1, with 9 bases identical to TRBD1. CDR1 MDHEN and CDR2 SYDVKM come from the germline V gene. V shed 5 bases, J shed 6 bases, and the junction held 11 bases outside the gene matches. This CDR3 region has 16 residues. The CDR3 region is CASSIAQGAAPNEQFF. The DNA for the CDR3 is TGTGCCAGCAGTATAGCACAGGGGGCAGCCCCCAATGAGCAGTTCTTC.

This clone was observed a handful of times. V is TRBV11-2 and J is TRBJ1-1, with 7 bases that match TRBD1. Trimming took 1 base from V and 8 from J; bases not matched to a gene: 4. CDR3 length equals 13 residues. In germline, CDR1 is SGHAT, CDR2 FQNNGV. Written as DNA, the CDR3 is TGTGCCAGCAGCTTAGGTAGGACAGGCGAAGCTTTCTTT. This translates into CASSLGRTGEAFF.

The V call is TRBV9, the J call TRBJ2-1, with D tentatively TRBD2 (6 bases). This CDR3 region has 15 residues. V was shortened by 0 bases and J by 8 bases, with 15 bases between the two germline ends. CDR1 and CDR2 (germline): SGDLS, YYNGEE. The CDR3 loop is CASSVAGAREYEQFF. In DNA, the CDR3 is TGTGCCAGCAGCGTAGCGGGAGCCCGCGAGTATGAGCAGTTCTTC.

The V gene is TRBV9, the J gene TRBJ2-1; TRBD2 is a possible D gene (5 bases). From germline, CDR1 is SGDLS and CDR2 YYNGEE. There are 15 residues in the CDR3. V was shortened by 0 bases and J by 0 bases, with 7 bases between the two germline ends. This chain's CDR3 is CASSVGGLSYNEQFF. The CDR3 DNA sequence: TGTGCCAGCAGCGTAGGCGGACTCTCCTACAATGAGCAGTTCTTC.

The chain combines TRBV5-4 with TRBJ2-5, with TRBD2 as a possible D gene (6 bases). Per the germline V gene, CDR1 is SGHNT and CDR2 is YYREEE (reference sequence). The V end was cut by 3 bases, the J end by 7 bases, with 16 bases between. This CDR3 has 14 residues. As DNA, the CDR3 is TGTGCCAGCAGCTCTGAAAGACTGGAGGGGACCCAGTACTTC. This translates into CASSSERLEGTQYF.

This clone appeared a few times. The V call is TRBV5-1, the J call TRBJ1-2, with 7 bases aligning to TRBD1. The V and J ends lost 0 bases and 6 bases, in that order; junction bases with no gene match: 2. The CDR3 covers 13 residues. The germline V gene has CDR1 SGHRS and CDR2 YFSETQ. The CDR3 is CASSLEGQNGYTF. CDR3 sequence (DNA): TGCGCCAGCAGCTTGGAGGGACAGAATGGCTACACCTTC.

The chain joins TRBV29-1 to TRBJ2-1; possible D gene TRBD2, 5 bases. V dropped 6 bases and J dropped 0 bases, with 12 bases sitting between them. The CDR3 loop spans 14 amino acids. The germline gives CDR1 SQVTM, CDR2 ANQGSEA. The CDR3 spells CSVNGRDSYNEQFF. The CDR3 bases are TGCAGCGTCAACGGACGGGACTCCTACAATGAGCAGTTCTTC.

This clone was seen a few times. This chain connects TRBV7-2 to TRBJ1-2; TRBD1 might be the D (5 bases). CDR1 SGHTA and CDR2 FQGNSA come from the germline V gene. Trimming left V 5 bases short and J 6 bases short, with 16 bases between. This CDR3 spans 14 amino acids. CDR3 region: CASSHFARDHGYTF. The CDR3 region has the DNA TGTGCCAGCAGCCACTTCGCCAGGGATCATGGCTACACCTTC.